This T cell receptor beta chain was retrieved from a study of T cell clonotyping in hematopoietic cell transplantation. Recipients were bled about 28 days pretransplant and at posttransplant days 30, 100, 180. The CDR3 covers 11 residues. V lost 1 base, J lost 4 bases, and 1 base lay in between. Germline CDR1 and CDR2: SNHLY and FYNNEI. Remarks on this clone: What it binds is unknown.

Study results and caveats: Few recipient clonotypes overlapped donors; over 95% were de novo at given depth.

Produced via immunoSEQ multiplex PCR; TCRdb's table is partial and in-frame only. The table includes 5,000 to 6,500 clones, roughly nine tenths detected once. The specimen was peripheral blood mononuclear cells, collected 180 days after allogeneic stem cell transplant. The rearrangement links TRBV2 to TRBJ2-5; no definite D call. This sequence was found in a female patient aged 50-59 years who had an allogeneic stem cell transplant from an unrelated donor, so the T cells may come from the graft donor. Some clones in this sample may be carry-over from other donors' samples. CDR3 region: CASSEVETQYF. In DNA form, the CDR3 reads TGTGCCAGCAGTGAAGTAGAGACCCAGTACTTC.